This record looks at one T cell receptor (beta chain) sequence and its context. This clonotype was recorded a few times. The antigen this receptor binds is unknown. Per-base qualities were not stored, and no clone one base away is much larger. TCR beta rearrangements were amplified from genomic DNA isolated from peripheral blood, not from sorted cells or RNA. Using a mixed TRB-A/B primer pool, multiplex touch-down PCR amplified rearranged TRB sequences covering the V, D and J segments. Illumina adapters and sample indices were attached to the amplicons through two consecutive PCR reactions run with Phusion HS II polymerase. Amplicons were gel-purified with the NucleoSpin Gel and PCR Clean-up kit, then checked with Qubit and an Agilent 2100 Bioanalyzer. Sequencing of the libraries was done on an Illumina MiSeq with paired-end, single-indexed 600-cycle runs. As for how the authors treated the data: Processing of the TRB sequences was carried out with MiXCR versions 2.12 and 3.0.5. A clone was defined as each unique CDR3 nucleotide sequence, and only productive sequences supported by at least two reads were kept. Shannon diversity, evenness, clonality (one minus evenness), and alpha-parameterized diversity profiles from alpha 0 to 5 were included as repertoire metrics. The IGoR algorithm was used to compute generation probabilities of clones in paired pre- and post-chemotherapy samples. TCRdb applied fastp at Q25 and MiXCR to the public reads, then kept only in-frame beta chains. Duplicate CDR3 protein sequences are folded into a single record with the most common DNA and genes. TCRdb's processing, not the study's, gives the V and J calls here. This sample lists approximately 6,300 distinct CDR3 sequences; roughly 35% were detected once. The top ten clones comprise approximately 30% of the sample.

The data are from a study of T cell repertoires in aging, cancer and after chemotherapy (dated by TCRdb to the late 2010s). As for the study more broadly: Donors spanned six age groups from 30 or younger to 70 or older, with at least three individuals per group. In the hematological group, the paired samples taken before and after chemotherapy came from chronic lymphocytic leukemia patients given fludarabine- or bendamustine-based regimens. The full dataset contained around 8.2 million TCR reads. To look at immunoaging and at how T cells reconstitute after chemotherapy, the study profiled TCR beta repertoires in peripheral blood from both healthy donors and cancer patients. A cohort of about 220 cancer patients (about 93 with hematological and around 130 with solid cancers) was assembled, and approximately 97 healthy donors were included as a reference group. What the authors observed across the whole study: In healthy donors, the drop in TCR diversity with age came mainly from a loss of richness, whereas in cancer patients a loss of evenness also played a part. Lymphoid organ infiltration was present in the hematological cancer patients, and this infiltration may itself impair thymic emigration or the expansion of peripheral T cells. Compared with age-matched healthy donors, untreated patients with either hematological or solid cancers had significantly lower TCR diversity in the blood along with higher clonality. In both cancer cohorts, median generation probability rose over the chemotherapy interval, which suggests that the repertoire was reconstituted through rebound thymic output. According to the authors, the repertoire data do not permit conclusions about immunological memory after chemotherapy.

The TCR sequence derives from a human donor with a blood cancer. The sample taken for sequencing was blood.

The CDR3 region has the sequence CSAPGVYGYTF. The nucleotides are TGCAGTGCGCCGGGAGTCTATGGCTACACCTTC. The sequence is built from TRBV20-1 and TRBJ1-2; the D gene cannot be named for sure. Trimming takes 6 bases from V and 4 bases from J, and the germline ends sit 9 bases apart. The CDR3 contains 11 residues, cysteine and phenylalanine counted. Kept here is only the CDR3 DNA, which spans 33 bases and is read in frame from base 1. For CDR1 and CDR2, the germline V gene (reference sequence) lists DFQATT and SNEGSKA.